The table lists the clone carrying this T cell receptor (beta chain) with many counts. The data stem from a study of T-cell reconstitution after alpha-beta-depleted transplantation in children. The CDR3 consists of 15 residues. Deletions cut 0 bases from V and 2 bases from J, with 10 bases between. Looked up from germline, CDR1 is SGHRS and CDR2 is YFSETQ. TCRbeta library preparation incorporated unique molecular identifiers. From the PCR reads, TCRdb called clonotypes with MiXCR, one entry per CDR3 protein. The table lists hundreds of thousands of distinct CDR3 sequences, around 16% of them singletons.

The source of this sequence is a human donor who donated a stem cell graft to a child with acute myeloid leukemia. The chain has TRBV5-1 and TRBJ2-3; D may be TRBD1 (6 bases). The sample consisted of PBMCs from the stem cell graft donor, taken from the stem cell graft. CDR3 region: CASSLEGQVTDTQYF. CDR3 DNA sequence: TGCGCCAGCAGCTTGGAGGGACAAGTCACAGATACGCAGTATTTT.